This entry lists 5 T cell receptor beta chains sequenced from one sample in a study of blood T cell repertoires in COVID-19. The method was immunoSEQ multiplex PCR; TCRdb's version includes in-frame clones alone and lacks a portion of them. The sample has about 160,000 clones, 80% to 90% seen once. Sequencing was performed on peripheral blood. Receptors were obtained from a man aged 18 to 35 with COVID-19, enrolled during active disease.

Remarks on this clone: One end of the junction fails to match germline, which may point to a read error. This chain connects TRBV9 to TRBJ1-4; 7 bases align to TRBD1. The CDR3 loop spans 14 amino acids. From germline, CDR1 is SGDLS and CDR2 YYNGEE. This CDR3 is CASSAGGGREKLLF. The CDR3 DNA reads TGTGCCAGCAGCGCAGGGGGAGGTCGGGAAAAACTGCTTTTT. Variable domain in full (rest from reference TRBV9 and TRBJ1-4): DSGVTQTPKHLITATGQRVTLRCSPRSGDLSVYWYQQSLDQGLQFLIQYYNGEERAKGNILERFSAQQFPDLHSELNLSSLELGDSALYFCASSAGGGREKLLFGSGTQLSVL.

This chain joins TRBV7-9 and TRBJ2-5, with D tentatively TRBD1 (6 bases). CDR3 length: 15 amino acids. Trimming took off 3 bases at V and 1 base at J, with 12 bases between the two ends. CDR1 is SEHNR, CDR2 FQNEAQ, per germline (reference sequence). CDR3 sequence (DNA): TGTGCCAGCAGCTTGAGCGCGGACAGCCAAGAGACCCAGTACTTC. Translation gives CASSLSADSQETQYF.

J is TRBJ1-5 and V is TRBV9; no clear D gene. Germline CDR1 reads SGDLS; CDR2 reads YYNGEE. V gave up 4 bases and J gave up 3 bases, with 8 bases separating them. The CDR3 extends over 13 amino acids. CDR3 nucleotides: TGTGCCAGCAGCTTCCGTCCCAATCAGCCCCAGCATTTT. Translating gives CASSFRPNQPQHF.

The chain combines TRBV28 with TRBJ2-5; 10 bases line up with TRBD1. Germline V gene lookup returns CDR1 MDHEN and CDR2 SYDVKM. V lost 6 bases, J lost 4 bases, and 5 bases stayed unmatched. The CDR3 is made up of 14 amino acids. CDR3 loop: CASRSGTGVETQYF. The CDR3, as DNA: TGTGCCAGCAGATCCGGGACAGGGGTAGAGACCCAGTACTTC.

V and J are TRBV6-1 and TRBJ2-7; possibly TRBD2 for D (6 bases). Germline CDR1 and CDR2: MNHNS and SASEGT. The V end was cut by 3 bases, the J end by 6 bases, with 12 bases between. The CDR3 extends over 13 amino acids. CDR3: CASSDGAGLEQYF. Here the CDR3 DNA reads TGTGCCAGCAGTGACGGCGCGGGACTCGAGCAGTACTTC.